This T cell receptor (beta chain) was recovered during a study of cytomegalovirus exposure and HLA in healthy donors. On the study more broadly: Unique TCR beta sequences numbering about 100 million came from 150 million to 200 million T cells in an earlier analysis.

CDR3 length: 17 residues. The trim removed 4 bases at V and 5 bases at J, leaving 8 bases unmatched. CDR1 and CDR2 from the germline V gene are SGHRS and YFSETQ. Donors likely had unrecorded immune exposures despite being nominally healthy when sampled. Study-wide results and caveats: Later on, an analysis showed TCR association rates differing by HLA locus, with DRB1 the most and HLA-C the fewest.

A multiplex PCR was run with 60 Vbeta primers and 13 Jbeta primers. TCRdb's table, derived via immunoSEQ multiplex PCR, lists solely in-frame clones and lacks some. The sample has 170,000 or so clones; more than 60% are singletons. On this clone: No antigen is known for it.

Sequencing input: PBMCs. This TCR came from a woman in her 30s in good health and CMV-seronegative. This chain joins TRBV5-1 and TRBJ2-1; 14 bases match TRBD2. CDR3 bases: TGCGCCAGCAGCACTTTGGGACTAGCGGGGGTGGACAATGAGCAGTTCTTC. Protein product: CASSTLGLAGVDNEQFF.